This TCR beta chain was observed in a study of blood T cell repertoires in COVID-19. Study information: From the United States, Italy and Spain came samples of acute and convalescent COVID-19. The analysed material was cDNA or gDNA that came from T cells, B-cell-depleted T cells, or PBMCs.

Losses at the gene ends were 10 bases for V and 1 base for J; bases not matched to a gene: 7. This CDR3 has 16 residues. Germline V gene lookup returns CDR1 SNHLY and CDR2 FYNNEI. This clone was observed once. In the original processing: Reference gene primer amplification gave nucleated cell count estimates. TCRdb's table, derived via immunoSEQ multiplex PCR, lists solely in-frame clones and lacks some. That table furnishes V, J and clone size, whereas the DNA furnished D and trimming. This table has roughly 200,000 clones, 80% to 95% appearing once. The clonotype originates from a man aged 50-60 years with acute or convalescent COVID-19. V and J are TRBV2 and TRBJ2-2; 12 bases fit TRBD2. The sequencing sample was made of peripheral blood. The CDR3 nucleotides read TGTGCCATTACGACTAGCGGGAGTCGGAACACCGGGGAGCTGTTTTTT. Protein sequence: CAITTSGSRNTGELFF.